This is a list of T cell receptor beta chains from one sample in a study of blood T cell repertoires in COVID-19. Profiling relied on immunoSEQ multiplex PCR, and the TCRdb table lists in-frame clones only, not all of them. The data show around 180,000 clones, about 82% seen once. Sequences were obtained from peripheral blood. The receptors originated from a man between 65 and 85 years old with active or convalescent COVID-19. Both conserved end residues are trimmed from each CDR3. Fields, in order: CDR3 protein, V gene, CDR3 length, J gene, clone size. Rows may omit the clone size; those that give it use once, few, many or a size class.

CDR3 protein: ASSFIQGPGSNQPQH
V gene: TRBV5-6
CDR3 length: 15
J gene: TRBJ1-5
clone size: NA

CDR3 protein: ASSPGTGTGNTIY
V gene: TRBV7-2
CDR3 length: 13
J gene: TRBJ1-3
clone size: NA

CDR3 protein: ASRPGLGTDTQY
V gene: TRBV9
CDR3 length: 12
J gene: TRBJ2-3
clone size: NA

CDR3 protein: ASSLKGASTEAF
V gene: TRBV5-1
CDR3 length: 12
J gene: TRBJ1-1
clone size: NA

CDR3 protein: ASSFSWGAGELF
V gene: TRBV5-6
CDR3 length: 12
J gene: TRBJ2-2
clone size: NA

CDR3 protein: ASRGTGEGNQPQH
V gene: TRBV6-5
CDR3 length: 13
J gene: TRBJ1-5
clone size: NA

CDR3 protein: ASSLLAANTGELF
V gene: TRBV3-1/TRBV3-2
CDR3 length: 13
J gene: TRBJ2-2
clone size: NA

CDR3 protein: ASSLRLDSPLH
V gene: TRBV11-2
CDR3 length: 11
J gene: TRBJ1-6
clone size: NA

CDR3 protein: ASSLDRVETQY
V gene: TRBV5-1
CDR3 length: 11
J gene: TRBJ2-5
clone size: once

CDR3 protein: ASSLQQGKETQY
V gene: TRBV5-6
CDR3 length: 12
J gene: TRBJ2-5
clone size: NA

CDR3 protein: SVDDRKNYGYT
V gene: TRBV29-1
CDR3 length: 11
J gene: TRBJ1-2
clone size: NA

CDR3 protein: ASSLGADIPYEQY
V gene: TRBV5-1
CDR3 length: 13
J gene: TRBJ2-7
clone size: NA

CDR3 protein: SVEDHEPGQKISYGYT
V gene: TRBV29-1
CDR3 length: 16
J gene: TRBJ1-2
clone size: NA

CDR3 protein: ASSPRGSGVKTQY
V gene: TRBV7-9
CDR3 length: 13
J gene: TRBJ2-5
clone size: NA

CDR3 protein: ASSQTLAGVQTKNIQY
V gene: TRBV4-2
CDR3 length: 16
J gene: TRBJ2-4
clone size: few

CDR3 protein: ASSSVGVAF
V gene: TRBV19
CDR3 length: 9
J gene: TRBJ1-1
clone size: NA

CDR3 protein: ASSFGTGGAGELF
V gene: TRBV5-4
CDR3 length: 13
J gene: TRBJ2-2
clone size: NA

CDR3 protein: ASSLGVGVYGYT
V gene: TRBV11-2
CDR3 length: 12
J gene: TRBJ1-2
clone size: NA

CDR3 protein: ASSFSGTTNTGELF
V gene: TRBV5-1
CDR3 length: 14
J gene: TRBJ2-2
clone size: NA

CDR3 protein: ASSLNRGQTEAF
V gene: TRBV27
CDR3 length: 12
J gene: TRBJ1-1
clone size: NA

CDR3 protein: ASSDGLAYEQY
V gene: TRBV6-1
CDR3 length: 11
J gene: TRBJ2-7
clone size: few

CDR3 protein: ASSEATSGDGTQY
V gene: TRBV6-1
CDR3 length: 13
J gene: TRBJ2-3
clone size: NA

CDR3 protein: ASSPGTGAMNTEAF
V gene: TRBV18
CDR3 length: 14
J gene: TRBJ1-1
clone size: NA

CDR3 protein: ASRDRGLLAKNIQY
V gene: TRBV2
CDR3 length: 14
J gene: TRBJ2-4
clone size: NA

CDR3 protein: ASSLRAGTGTGHYEQY
V gene: TRBV7-8
CDR3 length: 16
J gene: TRBJ2-7
clone size: NA

CDR3 protein: ASSRQGVNTEAF
V gene: TRBV18
CDR3 length: 12
J gene: TRBJ1-1
clone size: NA

CDR3 protein: ASDLNTGTSRF
V gene: TRBV6-6
CDR3 length: 11
J gene: TRBJ2-1
clone size: NA

CDR3 protein: ASSLYRNEQF
V gene: TRBV12-3/TRBV12-4
CDR3 length: 10
J gene: TRBJ2-1
clone size: NA

CDR3 protein: ASSLSGASSPLH
V gene: TRBV7-9
CDR3 length: 12
J gene: TRBJ1-6
clone size: once

CDR3 protein: ASRLTGNTEAF
V gene: TRBV28
CDR3 length: 11
J gene: TRBJ1-1
clone size: NA

CDR3 protein: ASSRTWNSPLH
V gene: TRBV2
CDR3 length: 11
J gene: TRBJ1-6
clone size: NA

CDR3 protein: ASGRSQGTEAF
V gene: TRBV9
CDR3 length: 11
J gene: TRBJ1-1
clone size: NA

CDR3 protein: ASSFKGQGYT
V gene: TRBV12-3/TRBV12-4
CDR3 length: 10
J gene: TRBJ1-2
clone size: NA